This entry describes one TCR beta chain. Germline loops: CDR1 SGHKS, CDR2 YYEKEE (reference sequence). The length of the CDR3 is 14 residues. V dropped 4 bases and J dropped 1; count of bases not matched to a gene: 4. This entry is derived from a study of tumor T cells in aggressive B-cell lymphoma. Only in-frame clones appear in the TCRdb table, and some are missing; sequencing was by immunoSEQ multiplex PCR. Of 9,000 or so clones in the sample, approximately 84% were seen once. The TCR comes from an adult with diffuse large B cell lymphoma. The V call is TRBV5-5, the J call TRBJ1-1, with TRBD1 matching over 7 bases. Sequenced sample: tumor tissue. This CDR3 is CASSVGQPNTEAFF. The CDR3, as DNA: TGTGCCAGCAGCGTGGGACAGCCGAACACTGAAGCTTTCTTT.